The clone carrying this T cell receptor (beta chain) has only a few counts. No antigen is known for it. RNA extraction was followed by reverse transcription into cDNA, which acted as the sequencing template. Measured with immunoSEQ multiplex PCR; TCRdb has only the in-frame clones, and not every one. The profile covers roughly 60,000 clones, with roughly 50% appearing a single time and 20% taken by the ten largest. This record belongs to a study of CD8+ T cells in alopecia areata. Study-wide background: Treated patients were dosed with oral tofacitinib, taking 5 to 10 mg twice daily. Study-wide results and caveats: Elevated clonality characterized lesional scalp relative to normal scalp, particularly in alopecia totalis/universalis.

Treatment reported: oral pan-JAK inhibitor, 5-10 mg twice daily. PBMCs were stained for CD3, CD4 and CD8, and CD4+ and CD8+ T cells were sorted. Germline lookup yields CDR1 SQVTM and CDR2 ANQGSEA. The CDR3 is 14 residues long. Trimming removed 5 bases from V and 6 bases from J; junction bases left unmatched: 5. This specimen consisted of CD8+ T cells sorted from blood, obtained around week 36, from a patient treated with tofacitinib. This chain uses TRBV29-1 with TRBJ2-1; 12 bases fit TRBD2. This TCR derives from a human donor with alopecia areata. In nucleotides, the CDR3 is TGCAGCGTTTTGACTAGCGGGAGTGTCAATGAGCAGTTCTTC. Translating gives CSVLTSGSVNEQFF.